This TCR beta chain is drawn from a study of T cell responses to AZD1222 COVID-19 vaccine. Findings and limits, study-wide: AZD1222 recipients seropositive at baseline numbered only 5 to 7. Two AZD1222 doses significantly raised spike-specific TCR breadth and depth over controls. Researchers report vaccine-associated CD4 TCRs spanning spike, with dominance at 160-218 and 743-854. No day 14 peak samples; only post-peak repertoires were characterized.

The V gene lost 6 bases and the J gene lost 8 bases, with 8 bases spanning the gap. Germline V lookup: CDR1 MNHEY, CDR2 SMNVEV (reference sequence). The CDR3 length is 12 residues. Regarding this clone: What it recognizes is unknown.

Method: immunoSEQ multiplex PCR; TCRdb's copy keeps in-frame clones and lacks some. The sample includes some 200,000 clones, roughly 92% of them seen just once. The sequencing used peripheral blood, collected 28 days after the second AZD1222 dose. The receptor comes from an adult who received the AZD1222 COVID-19 vaccine. The chain combines TRBV27 with TRBJ1-6; D gene uncertain. CDR3 loop: CASRDQDSPLHF. The CDR3 DNA reads as TGTGCCAGCAGGGACCAGGATTCACCCCTCCACTTT.